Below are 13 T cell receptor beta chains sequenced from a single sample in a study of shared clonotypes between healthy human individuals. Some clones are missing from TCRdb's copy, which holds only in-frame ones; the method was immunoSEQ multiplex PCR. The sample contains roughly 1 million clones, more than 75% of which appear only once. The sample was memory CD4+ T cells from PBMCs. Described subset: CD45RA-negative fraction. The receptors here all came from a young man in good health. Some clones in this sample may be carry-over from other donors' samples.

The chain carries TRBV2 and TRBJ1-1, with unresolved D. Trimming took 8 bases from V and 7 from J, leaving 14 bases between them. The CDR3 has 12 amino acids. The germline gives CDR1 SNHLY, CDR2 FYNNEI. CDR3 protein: CASLPDGFEAFF. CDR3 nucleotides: TGTGCCAGCTTACCGGACGGGTTTGAAGCTTTCTTT.

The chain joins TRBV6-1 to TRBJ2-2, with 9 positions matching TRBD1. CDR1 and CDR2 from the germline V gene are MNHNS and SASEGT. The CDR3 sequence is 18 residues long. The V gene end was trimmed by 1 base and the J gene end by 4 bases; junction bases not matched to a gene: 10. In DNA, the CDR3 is TGTGCCAGCAGTGAAGGGGGACAGGGAGTTTGGGGCACCGGGGAGCTGTTTTTT. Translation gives CASSEGGQGVWGTGELFF.

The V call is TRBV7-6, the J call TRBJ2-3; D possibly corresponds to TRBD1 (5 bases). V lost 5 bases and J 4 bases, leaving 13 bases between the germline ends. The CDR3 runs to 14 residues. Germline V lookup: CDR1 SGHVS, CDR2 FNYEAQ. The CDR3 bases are TGTGCCAGCAGCAGTGGGGCGTGGGCAGATACGCAGTATTTT. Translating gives CASSSGAWADTQYF.

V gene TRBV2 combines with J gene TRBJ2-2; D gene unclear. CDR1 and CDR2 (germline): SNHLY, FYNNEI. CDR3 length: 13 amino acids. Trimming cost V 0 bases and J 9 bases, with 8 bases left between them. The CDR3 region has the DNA TGTGCCAGCAGTGAAGCGCGGTTGCGGGAGCTGTTTTTT. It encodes CASSEARLRELFF.

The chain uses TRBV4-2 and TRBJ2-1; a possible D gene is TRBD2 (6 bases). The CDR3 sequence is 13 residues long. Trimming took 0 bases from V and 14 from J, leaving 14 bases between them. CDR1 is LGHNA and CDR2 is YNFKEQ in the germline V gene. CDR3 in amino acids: CASSQDEKRVKFF. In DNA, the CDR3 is TGTGCCAGCAGCCAAGATGAAAAGCGGGTTAAGTTCTTC.

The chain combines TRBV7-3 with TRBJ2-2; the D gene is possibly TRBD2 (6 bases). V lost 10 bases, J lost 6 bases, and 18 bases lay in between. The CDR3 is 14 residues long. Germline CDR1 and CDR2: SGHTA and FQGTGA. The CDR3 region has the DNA TGTGCCACCACGGGGACGGGAGAGCCCGGGGAGCTGTTTTTT. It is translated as CATTGTGEPGELFF.

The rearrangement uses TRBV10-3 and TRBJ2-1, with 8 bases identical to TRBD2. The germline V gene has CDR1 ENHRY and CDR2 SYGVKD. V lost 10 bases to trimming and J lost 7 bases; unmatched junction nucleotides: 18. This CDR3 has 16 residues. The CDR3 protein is CATKVGLRLAGNEQFF. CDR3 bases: TGTGCCACCAAGGTGGGCCTTAGGCTAGCGGGTAATGAGCAGTTCTTC.

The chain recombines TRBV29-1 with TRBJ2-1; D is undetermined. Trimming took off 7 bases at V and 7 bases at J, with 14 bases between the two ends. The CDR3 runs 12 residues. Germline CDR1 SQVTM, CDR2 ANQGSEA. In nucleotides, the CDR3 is TGCAGCGCCGGTCTTCAATTGAATGAGCAGTTCTTC. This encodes CSAGLQLNEQFF.

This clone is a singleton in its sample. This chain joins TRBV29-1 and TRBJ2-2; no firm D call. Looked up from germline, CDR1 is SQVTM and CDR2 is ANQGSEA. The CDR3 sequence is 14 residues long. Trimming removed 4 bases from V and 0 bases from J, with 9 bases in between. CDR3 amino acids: CSVGATANTGELFF. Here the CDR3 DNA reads TGCAGCGTTGGAGCTACCGCGAACACCGGGGAGCTGTTTTTT.

The CDR3 sequence: CASSQDPGRGGGDIQYF. The DNA of the CDR3 is TGCGCCAGCAGCCAAGACCCCGGAAGAGGAGGTGGAGACATTCAGTACTTC. The genes are TRBV4-1 and TRBJ2-4; possible D gene TRBD2, 5 bases. V dropped 0 bases and J dropped 8 bases, with 20 bases sitting between them. The CDR3 consists of 17 residues. Germline V CDR1 and CDR2: MGHRA, YSYEKL.

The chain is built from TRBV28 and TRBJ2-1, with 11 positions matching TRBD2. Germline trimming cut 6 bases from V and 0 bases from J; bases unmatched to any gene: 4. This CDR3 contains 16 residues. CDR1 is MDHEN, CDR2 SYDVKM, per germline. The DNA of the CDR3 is TGTGCCAGCAGGACTAGCGGGAAGAGCTCCTACAATGAGCAGTTCTTC. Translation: CASRTSGKSSYNEQFF.

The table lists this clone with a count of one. CDR3 amino acids: CAWTPRHRASGYTF. CDR3 in DNA: TGTGCCTGGACCCCACGGCACAGGGCCAGTGGCTACACCTTC. The V and J genes are TRBV30 and TRBJ1-2; D possibly corresponds to TRBD1 (6 bases). The germline V and J ends were trimmed by 4 bases and 7 bases, with 19 bases remaining between them. Germline CDR1 GTSNPN, CDR2 SVGIG (reference sequence). This CDR3 comprises 14 residues.

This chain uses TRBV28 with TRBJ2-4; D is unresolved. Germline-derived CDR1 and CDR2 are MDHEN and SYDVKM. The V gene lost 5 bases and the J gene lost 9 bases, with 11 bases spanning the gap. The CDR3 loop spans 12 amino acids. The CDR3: CASSPVGRIQYF. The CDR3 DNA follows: TGTGCCAGCAGTCCGGTCGGGCGCATTCAGTACTTC.